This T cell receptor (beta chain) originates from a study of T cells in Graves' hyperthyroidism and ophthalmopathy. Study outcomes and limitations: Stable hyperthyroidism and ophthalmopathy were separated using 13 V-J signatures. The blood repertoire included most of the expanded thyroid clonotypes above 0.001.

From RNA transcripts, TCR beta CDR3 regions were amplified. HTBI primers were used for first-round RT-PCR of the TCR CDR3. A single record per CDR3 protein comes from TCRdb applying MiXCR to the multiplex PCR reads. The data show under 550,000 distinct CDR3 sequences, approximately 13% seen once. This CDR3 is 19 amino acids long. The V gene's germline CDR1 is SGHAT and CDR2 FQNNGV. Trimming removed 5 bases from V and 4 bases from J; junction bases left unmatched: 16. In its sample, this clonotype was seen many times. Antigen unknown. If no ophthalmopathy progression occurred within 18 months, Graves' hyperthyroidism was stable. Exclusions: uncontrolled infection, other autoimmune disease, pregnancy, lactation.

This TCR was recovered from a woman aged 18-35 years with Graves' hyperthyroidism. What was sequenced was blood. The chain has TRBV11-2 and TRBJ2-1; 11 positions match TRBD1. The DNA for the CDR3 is TGTGCCAGCAGCCCGATCCGGCGGGGTGGGACAGGGGGATACAATGAGCAGTTCTTC. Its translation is CASSPIRRGGTGGYNEQFF.